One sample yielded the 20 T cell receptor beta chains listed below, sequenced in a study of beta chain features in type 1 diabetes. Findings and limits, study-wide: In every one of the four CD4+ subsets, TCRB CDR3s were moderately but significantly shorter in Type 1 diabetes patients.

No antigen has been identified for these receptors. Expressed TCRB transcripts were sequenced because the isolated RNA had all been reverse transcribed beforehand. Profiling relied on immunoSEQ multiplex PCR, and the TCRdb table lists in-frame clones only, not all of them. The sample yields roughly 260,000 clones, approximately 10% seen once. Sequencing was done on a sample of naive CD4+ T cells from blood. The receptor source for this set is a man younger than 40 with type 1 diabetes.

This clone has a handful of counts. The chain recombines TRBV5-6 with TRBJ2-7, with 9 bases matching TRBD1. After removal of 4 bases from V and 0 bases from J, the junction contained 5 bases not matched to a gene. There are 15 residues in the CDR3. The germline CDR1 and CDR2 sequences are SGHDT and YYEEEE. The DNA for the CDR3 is TGTGCCAGCAGCCTGCTGGGACAGGGCTCCTACGAGCAGTACTTC. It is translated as CASSLLGQGSYEQYF.

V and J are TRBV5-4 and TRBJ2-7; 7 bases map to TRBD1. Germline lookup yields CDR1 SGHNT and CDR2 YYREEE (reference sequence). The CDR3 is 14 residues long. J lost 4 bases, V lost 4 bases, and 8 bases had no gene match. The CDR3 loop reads CASSGSSTGYEQYF. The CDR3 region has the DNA TGTGCCAGCAGCGGATCCTCGACAGGGTACGAGCAGTACTTC.

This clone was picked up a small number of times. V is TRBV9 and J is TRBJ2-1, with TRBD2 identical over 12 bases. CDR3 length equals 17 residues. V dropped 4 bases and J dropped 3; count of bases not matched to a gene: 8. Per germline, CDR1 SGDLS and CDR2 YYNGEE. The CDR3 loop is CASSLGLAGNFYNEQFF. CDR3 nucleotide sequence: TGTGCCAGCAGCCTCGGACTAGCGGGAAACTTCTACAATGAGCAGTTCTTC. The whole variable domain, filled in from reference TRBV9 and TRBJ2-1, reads DSGVTQTPKHLITATGQRVTLRCSPRSGDLSVYWYQQSLDQGLQFLIQYYNGEERAKGNILERFSAQQFPDLHSELNLSSLELGDSALYFCASSLGLAGNFYNEQFFGPGTRLTVL.

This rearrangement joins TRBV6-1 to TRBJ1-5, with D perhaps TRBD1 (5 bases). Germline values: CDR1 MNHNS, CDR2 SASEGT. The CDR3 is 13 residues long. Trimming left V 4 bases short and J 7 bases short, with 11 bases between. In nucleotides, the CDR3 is TGTGCCAGCAGTGGCGGGGGACGGCAGCCCCAGCATTTT. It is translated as CASSGGGRQPQHF.

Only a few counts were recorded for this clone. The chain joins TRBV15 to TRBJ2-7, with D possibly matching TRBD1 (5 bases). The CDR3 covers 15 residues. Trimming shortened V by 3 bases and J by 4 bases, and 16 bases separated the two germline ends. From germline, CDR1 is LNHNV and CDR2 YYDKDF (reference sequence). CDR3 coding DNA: TGTGCCACCAGCAGGGAATTTCTAGGGGATTACGAGCAGTACTTC. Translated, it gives CATSREFLGDYEQYF.

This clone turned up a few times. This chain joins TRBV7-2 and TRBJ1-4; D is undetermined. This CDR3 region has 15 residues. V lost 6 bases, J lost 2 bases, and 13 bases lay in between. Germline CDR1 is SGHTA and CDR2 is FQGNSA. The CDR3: CASRWSGSTNEKLFF. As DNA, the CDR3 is TGTGCCAGCAGGTGGTCGGGGTCTACTAATGAAAAACTGTTTTTT.

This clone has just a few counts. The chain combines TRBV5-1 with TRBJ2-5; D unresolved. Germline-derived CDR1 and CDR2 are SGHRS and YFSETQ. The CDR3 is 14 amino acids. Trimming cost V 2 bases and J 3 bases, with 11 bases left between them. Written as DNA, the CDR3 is TGCGCCAGCAGCTTCGGCCAGGCGAAAGAGACCCAGTACTTC. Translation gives CASSFGQAKETQYF.

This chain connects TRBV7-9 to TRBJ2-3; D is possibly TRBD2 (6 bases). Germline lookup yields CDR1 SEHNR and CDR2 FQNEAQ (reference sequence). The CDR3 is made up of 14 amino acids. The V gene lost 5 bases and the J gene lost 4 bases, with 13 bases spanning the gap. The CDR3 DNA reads TGTGCCAGCAGCCCAGGGACTTCGGCAGATACGCAGTATTTT. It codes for CASSPGTSADTQYF.

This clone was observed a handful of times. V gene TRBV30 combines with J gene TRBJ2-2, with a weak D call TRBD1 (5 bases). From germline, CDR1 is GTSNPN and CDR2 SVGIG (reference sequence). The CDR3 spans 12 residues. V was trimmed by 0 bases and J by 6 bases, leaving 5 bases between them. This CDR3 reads CAWSVQAGELFF. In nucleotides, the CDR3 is TGTGCCTGGAGTGTACAGGCCGGGGAGCTGTTTTTT. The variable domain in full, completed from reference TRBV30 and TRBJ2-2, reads SQTIHQWPATLVQPVGSPLSLECTVEGTSNPNLYWYRQAAGRGLQLLFYSVGIGQISSEVPQNLSASRPQDRQFILSSKKLLLSDSGFYLCAWSVQAGELFFGEGSRLTVL.

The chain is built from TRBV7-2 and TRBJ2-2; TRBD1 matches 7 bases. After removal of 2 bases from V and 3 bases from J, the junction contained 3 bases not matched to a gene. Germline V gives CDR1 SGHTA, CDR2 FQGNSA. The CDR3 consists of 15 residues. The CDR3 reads CASSLRQGHTGELFF. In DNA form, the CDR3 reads TGTGCCAGCAGCTTACGACAGGGACACACCGGGGAGCTGTTTTTT.

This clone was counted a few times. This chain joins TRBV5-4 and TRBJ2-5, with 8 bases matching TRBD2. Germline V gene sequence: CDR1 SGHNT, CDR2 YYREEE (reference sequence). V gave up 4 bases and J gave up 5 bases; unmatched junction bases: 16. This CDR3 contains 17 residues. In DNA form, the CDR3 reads TGTGCCAGCAGCCCTGGGGGTCCAGCGGGGGCCGGGGAGACCCAGTACTTC. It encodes CASSPGGPAGAGETQYF.

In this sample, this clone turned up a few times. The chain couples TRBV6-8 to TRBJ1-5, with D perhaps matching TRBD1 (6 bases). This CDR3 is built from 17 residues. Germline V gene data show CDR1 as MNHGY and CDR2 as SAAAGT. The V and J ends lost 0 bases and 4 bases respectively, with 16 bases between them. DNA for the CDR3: TGTGCCAGCAGTTACTCGCTCGGGGACAAACTGAATCAGCCCCAGCATTTT. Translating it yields CASSYSLGDKLNQPQHF.

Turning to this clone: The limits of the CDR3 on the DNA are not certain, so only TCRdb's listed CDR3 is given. The CDR3 sequence: CASSSGQGRTQYF. The V gene is TRBV28, the J gene TRBJ2-5; the table names TRBD1, a call not compared with the DNA. Looked up from germline, CDR1 is MDHEN and CDR2 is SYDVKM. The CDR3 is 13 residues long, ends included.

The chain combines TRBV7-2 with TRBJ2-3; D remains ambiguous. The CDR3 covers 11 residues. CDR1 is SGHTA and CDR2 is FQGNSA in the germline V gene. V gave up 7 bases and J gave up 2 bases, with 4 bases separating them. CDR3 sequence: CASTNTDTQYF. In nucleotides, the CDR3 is TGTGCCAGCACCAACACAGATACGCAGTATTTT.

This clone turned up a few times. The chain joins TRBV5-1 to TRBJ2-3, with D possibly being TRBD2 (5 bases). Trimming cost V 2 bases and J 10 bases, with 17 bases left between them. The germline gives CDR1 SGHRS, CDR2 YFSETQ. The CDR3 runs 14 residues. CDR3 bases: TGCGCCAGCAGCTTAGGAGCGGCCGGTGGGGCGCAGTATTTT. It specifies CASSLGAAGGAQYF.

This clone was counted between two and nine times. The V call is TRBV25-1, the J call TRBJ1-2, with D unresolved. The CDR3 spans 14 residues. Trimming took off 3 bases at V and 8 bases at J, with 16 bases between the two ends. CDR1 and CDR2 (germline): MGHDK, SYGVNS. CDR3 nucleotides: TGTGCCAGCAGTGAGGGGTCGGGAGGTCGCGGCTACACCTTC. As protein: CASSEGSGGRGYTF.

DNA of the CDR3: TGTGCCAGCAGCTGGGGACTAGCGAACACCGGGGAGCTGTTTTTT. It specifies CASSWGLANTGELFF. V usage is TRBV5-4 and J usage is TRBJ2-2, with 8 bases matching TRBD2. CDR1 is SGHNT, CDR2 YYREEE, per germline (reference sequence). The CDR3 runs 15 residues. J lost 0 bases, V lost 3 bases, and 1 base had no gene match.

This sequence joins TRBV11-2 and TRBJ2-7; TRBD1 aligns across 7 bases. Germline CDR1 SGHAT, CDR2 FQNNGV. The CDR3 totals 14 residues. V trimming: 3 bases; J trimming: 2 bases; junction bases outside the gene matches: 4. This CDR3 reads CASSLTTGTYEQYF. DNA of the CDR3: TGTGCCAGCAGCTTGACGACAGGGACCTACGAGCAGTACTTC.

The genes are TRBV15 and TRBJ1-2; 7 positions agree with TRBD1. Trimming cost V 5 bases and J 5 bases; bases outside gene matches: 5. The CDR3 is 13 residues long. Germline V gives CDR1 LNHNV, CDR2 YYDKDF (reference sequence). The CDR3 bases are TGTGCCACCAGCGAGGGGGCGAGTTATGGCTACACCTTC. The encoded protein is CATSEGASYGYTF.

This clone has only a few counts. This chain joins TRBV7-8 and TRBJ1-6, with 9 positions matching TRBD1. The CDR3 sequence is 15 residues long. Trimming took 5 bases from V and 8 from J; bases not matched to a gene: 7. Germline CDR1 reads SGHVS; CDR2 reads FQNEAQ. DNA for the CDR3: TGTGCCAGCAGCACTCCCGGGACAGGGCATTCACCCCTCCACTTT. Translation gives CASSTPGTGHSPLHF.